Below are 2 T cell receptor beta chains sequenced from a single sample in a study of blood T cells in healthy people across ages. The use of a sample-barcoded 5' primer and a J-beta primer mix characterized a second PCR of roughly 7 to 11 cycles. TCRdb independently ran MiXCR on the 5' RACE reads; one entry per CDR3 protein. The data contain about 780,000 distinct CDR3 sequences, around 45% of them seen just once; the ten biggest clones take up around a sixth. Sequences were obtained from blood. These receptors originate from a man older than 75 in good health.

The rearrangement uses TRBV7-2 and TRBJ1-4; D is uncertain. Trimming took 0 bases from V and 4 from J, leaving 9 bases between them. The CDR3 has 15 residues. Germline V CDR1 and CDR2: SGHTA, FQGNSA. The CDR3 coding sequence is TGTGCCAGCAGCTTAGCCACAGCATTTAATGAAAAACTGTTTTTT. This encodes CASSLATAFNEKLFF.

This clonotype was observed a handful of times. The chain uses TRBV5-1 and TRBJ2-3; 15 nucleotides align to TRBD2. The CDR3 extends over 20 amino acids. V lost 4 bases, J lost 4 bases, and 16 bases stayed unmatched. Germline V CDR1 and CDR2: SGHRS, YFSETQ. The chain's CDR3 is CASSGTGGLAGGQFPDTQYF. The CDR3 nucleotides are TGCGCCAGCAGCGGAACGGGCGGACTAGCGGGAGGGCAGTTTCCAGATACGCAGTATTTT. Supplemented by reference TRBV5-1 and TRBJ2-3, the full variable domain reads KAGVTQTPRYLIKTRGQQVTLSCSPISGHRSVSWYQQTPGQGLQFLFEYFSETQRNKGNFPGRFSGRQFSNSRSEMNVSTLELGDSALYLCASSGTGGLAGGQFPDTQYFGPGTRLTVL.